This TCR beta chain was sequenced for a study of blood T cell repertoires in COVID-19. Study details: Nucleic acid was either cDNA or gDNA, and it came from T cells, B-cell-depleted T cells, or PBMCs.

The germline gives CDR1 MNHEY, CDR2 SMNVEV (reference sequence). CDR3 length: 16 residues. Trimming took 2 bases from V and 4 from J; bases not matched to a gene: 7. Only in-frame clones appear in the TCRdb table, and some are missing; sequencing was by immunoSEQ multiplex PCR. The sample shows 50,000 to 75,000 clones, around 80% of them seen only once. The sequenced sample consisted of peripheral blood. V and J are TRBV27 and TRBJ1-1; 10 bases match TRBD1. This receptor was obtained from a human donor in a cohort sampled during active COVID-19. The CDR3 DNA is TGTGCCAGCAGTTTAAGGGGACAGGGGTCGGGCACTGAAGCTTTCTTT. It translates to CASSLRGQGSGTEAFF.